This T cell receptor (beta chain) was found in a study (dated by TCRdb to between 2022 and 2023). In the case of this clone: No antigen is known for it. There are no base qualities to consult, and no much larger clone falls within one base.

CDR1 and CDR2, per the germline V gene, are MNHEY and SVGAGI. The cysteine opens and the phenylalanine closes a CDR3 of 15 amino acids. Left in the record is the CDR3 DNA by itself, 45 bases read in frame from the first base. A distance of 12 bases separates the germline ends of V and J, which lose 6 bases and 0 bases respectively. The study at large found these results: Further investigation, including longitudinal sampling and assessment of a control group, is stated by the authors to be required.

Survey-level sequencing on the immunoSEQ platform was used to profile the TCR beta chain repertoires. The study's own analysis went as follows. Repertoire diversity was measured with the inverse Simpson index, and CDR3 amino acid length spectratypes and V-J pairing frequencies were compared. Clonotypes specific to SARS-CoV-2, CMV, influenza A and EBV were annotated by matching TCR beta CDR3 sequences against VDJdb. In TCRdb, the immuneACCESS table is reduced to in-frame sequences with V and J assigned. These tables do not hold every clone; where another copy was compared, an unresolved V gene accounts for under half, and the others remain unexplained. V, J and clone size derive from that table, while D and trimming were established from the DNA sequence. The sample contains 60,000 to 85,000 clones, roughly 93% of them found a single time. Under 4.5% of the sample lies in the top ten. For TCR beta sequencing, genomic DNA was taken from unsorted PBMCs, and those PBMCs had been isolated from peripheral blood.

This sequence originates from a man aged 35 to 55 with rheumatoid arthritis. The rearranged chain carries TRBV6-5 and TRBJ1-5; possibly the D gene is TRBD1, per 5 matching bases. Sequenced: PBMCs. The CDR3 has the sequence CASRPDSYSNQPQHF. The sequence in DNA is TGTGCCAGCAGACCCGACAGTTATAGCAATCAGCCCCAGCATTTT.